The present T cell receptor (beta chain) was sequenced within a study of patients and donors after allogeneic stem cell transplantation. Regarding this clonotype: A read error may account for a junction end that differs from germline.

Per the germline V gene, CDR1 is DFQATT and CDR2 is SNEGSKA (reference sequence). The CDR3 is made up of 14 amino acids. One entry per CDR3 protein results from TCRdb running MiXCR on the RT-PCR reads. Seen here are some 31,000 distinct CDR3 sequences, roughly 38% observed once, and the top ten hold about 80%. The clonotype was recovered from a human donor who was either an allogeneic HSCT recipient or a stem cell or donor lymphocyte infusion donor (not recorded which). It is not recorded whose cells these are; they may come from a transplant donor. The chain recombines TRBV20-1 with TRBJ1-1; no clear D. Source material: blood, either unsorted or a sorted T cell fraction (not recorded which). CDR3 bases: TGCAGTGCTAGAAAGGGCGGCACCTTAGCTGAAGCTTTCTTC. This codes for CSARKGGTLAEAFF.